The 15 T cell receptor beta chains reported below all come from one sample, sequenced in a study of radiotherapy plus CTLA-4 blockade in lung cancer. Repertoires were generated with immunoSEQ multiplex PCR, while TCRdb's copy carries only in-frame clones and drops some. The sample includes 40,000 to 45,000 clones, roughly four fifths of them seen just once. Sequencing was performed on peripheral blood, taken from a patient treated with radiotherapy plus ipilimumab. The receptors here all came from a human donor with non-small cell lung cancer whose response to radiotherapy plus ipilimumab could not be evaluated.

The V gene is TRBV14, the J gene TRBJ2-7, with 9 positions matching TRBD2. The germline gives CDR1 SGHDN, CDR2 FVKESK. The V gene end was trimmed by 8 bases and the J gene end by 6 bases; junction bases not matched to a gene: 2. This CDR3 region has 11 residues. The CDR3 DNA reads TGTGCCAGCGGAGCGGGGGGCGAGCAGTACTTC. Translating it yields CASGAGGEQYF.

This clone was picked up a small number of times. Distinct nucleotide sequences in the sample also encode this CDR3. J is TRBJ2-5 and V is TRBV7-2; 11 bases are a match to TRBD2. Trimming removed 5 bases from V and 0 bases from J; junction bases left unmatched: 5. The V gene's germline CDR1 is SGHTA and CDR2 FQGNSA. The CDR3 runs to 16 residues. The DNA of the CDR3 is TGTGCCAGCAGCCTCGGGACTAGCGGTTACCAAGAGACCCAGTACTTC. Translated: CASSLGTSGYQETQYF.

This clone has just a few counts. The chain joins TRBV27 to TRBJ1-5; 8 nucleotides agree with TRBD1. V lost 6 bases and J lost 2; bases outside the gene matches: 6. Germline V gene data show CDR1 as MNHEY and CDR2 as SMNVEV (reference sequence). The CDR3 loop spans 15 amino acids. Here the CDR3 reads CASRRTGSGNQPQHF. The DNA for the CDR3 is TGTGCCAGCAGGCGGACAGGGAGCGGCAATCAGCCCCAGCATTTT.

This clone was picked up one time. The chain joins TRBV7-9 to TRBJ2-5, with a possible D match to TRBD1 (5 bases). Trimming removed 2 bases at V and 5 bases at J, with 12 bases between. CDR1 is SEHNR and CDR2 is FQNEAQ in the germline V gene (reference sequence). The CDR3 contains 14 residues. CDR3 nucleotides: TGTGCCAGCAGCTTATCAGGGCCCGGTGAGACCCAGTACTTC. Translation: CASSLSGPGETQYF.

This clone was picked up a small number of times. The chain links TRBV7-2 to TRBJ1-3; possibly TRBD1 for D (6 bases). Germline V gene data show CDR1 as SGHTA and CDR2 as FQGNSA. This CDR3 contains 17 residues. Trimming took 5 bases from V and 2 from J, leaving 19 bases between them. This chain's CDR3 is CASSQGFGAGTGNTIYF. In DNA form, the CDR3 reads TGTGCCAGCAGCCAGGGGTTTGGGGCAGGGACTGGAAACACCATATATTTT.

This clone was picked up one time. The chain recombines TRBV5-1 with TRBJ1-3; D is perhaps TRBD1 (5 bases). CDR3 length equals 15 residues. Germline V gives CDR1 SGHRS, CDR2 YFSETQ. V was clipped by 0 bases and J by 1 base, with 8 bases between them. The DNA for the CDR3 is TGCGCCAGCAGCTTGGTCCAGGGTTCTGGAAACACCATATATTTT. Translating gives CASSLVQGSGNTIYF.

The V and J genes are TRBV30 and TRBJ2-1, with a weak D call TRBD2 (6 bases). V dropped 5 bases and J dropped 6 bases, with 20 bases sitting between them. CDR1 is GTSNPN and CDR2 is SVGIG in the germline V gene (reference sequence). The CDR3 totals 15 residues. The CDR3: CAWGRWRDRGNEQFF. In DNA, the CDR3 is TGTGCCTGGGGGAGGTGGCGGGATCGGGGCAATGAGCAGTTCTTC.

Only one count was recorded for this clone. This rearrangement joins TRBV7-2 to TRBJ1-5; D gene uncertain. The CDR3 has 13 residues. Germline V gene data show CDR1 as SGHTA and CDR2 as FQGNSA. V lost 4 bases and J lost 5, with 9 bases in between. CDR3 sequence (DNA): TGTGCCAGCAGCTCCGGACTTGATCAGCCCCAGCATTTT. The encoded protein is CASSSGLDQPQHF.

The genes are TRBV2 and TRBJ2-1, with TRBD2 matching 8 bases. After removal of 8 bases from V and 7 bases from J, the junction contained 1 base not matched to a gene. CDR1 and CDR2 from the germline V gene are SNHLY and FYNNEI. The CDR3 contains 11 residues. CDR3 residues: CASCGGNEQFF. CDR3 coding DNA: TGTGCCAGCTGCGGGGGGAATGAGCAGTTCTTC.

The V gene is TRBV28, the J gene TRBJ2-5, with 7 bases aligning to TRBD1. The CDR3 is made up of 15 amino acids. The germline CDR1 and CDR2 sequences are MDHEN and SYDVKM. J was trimmed by 5 bases and V by 7 bases; bases with no gene match: 13. CDR3 DNA sequence: TGTGCCAGCACCTGGGGTCGGTTCAGGGGGGAGACCCAGTACTTC. Translation gives CASTWGRFRGETQYF.

This clone came up once. V and J are TRBV29-1 and TRBJ2-5; 9 nucleotides line up with TRBD2. Germline V CDR1 and CDR2: SQVTM, ANQGSEA. J gave up 3 bases and V 4 bases, and 12 bases lay outside the gene matches. There are 16 residues in the CDR3. The DNA of the CDR3 is TGCAGCGTTGGGGGAATCCCGGGACTAGCTAAAGAGACCCAGTACTTC. It is translated as CSVGGIPGLAKETQYF.

V is TRBV30 and J is TRBJ1-3; D is uncertain. Between the trimmed V and J ends, which lost 0 bases and 2 bases, there was a span of 5 bases. CDR3 size: 13 residues. Looked up from germline, CDR1 is GTSNPN and CDR2 is SVGIG (reference sequence). The CDR3 reads CAWSVHTGNTIYF. The CDR3 bases are TGTGCCTGGAGTGTACACACTGGAAACACCATATATTTT.

This chain links TRBV5-1 with TRBJ2-1; 12 bases fit TRBD2. The junction had 12 bases not matched to a gene; V was cut back by 5 bases and J by 9 bases. The CDR3 is made up of 16 amino acids. Looked up from germline, CDR1 is SGHRS and CDR2 is YFSETQ. CDR3 amino acids: CASSTQTSGGLGEQFF. The CDR3 nucleotides read TGCGCCAGCAGTACCCAGACTAGCGGGGGCCTAGGTGAGCAGTTCTTC.

This chain links TRBV9 with TRBJ2-5, with D tentatively TRBD1 (5 bases). From germline, CDR1 is SGDLS and CDR2 YYNGEE. The CDR3 contains 13 residues. V was pared by 4 bases and J by 5 bases, with 12 bases between. The chain's CDR3 is CASSLSSGETQYF. The CDR3 DNA sequence: TGTGCCAGCAGCCTTTCTTCAGGGGAGACCCAGTACTTC.

The chain employs TRBV28 and TRBJ1-1; no definite D call. Per the germline V gene, CDR1 is MDHEN and CDR2 is SYDVKM. This CDR3 region has 14 residues. V gave up 4 bases and J gave up 4 bases, with 13 bases separating them. The CDR3 sequence: CASSSGVGGTEAFF. The CDR3 DNA reads TGTGCCAGCAGTTCCGGGGTAGGAGGCACTGAAGCTTTCTTT.